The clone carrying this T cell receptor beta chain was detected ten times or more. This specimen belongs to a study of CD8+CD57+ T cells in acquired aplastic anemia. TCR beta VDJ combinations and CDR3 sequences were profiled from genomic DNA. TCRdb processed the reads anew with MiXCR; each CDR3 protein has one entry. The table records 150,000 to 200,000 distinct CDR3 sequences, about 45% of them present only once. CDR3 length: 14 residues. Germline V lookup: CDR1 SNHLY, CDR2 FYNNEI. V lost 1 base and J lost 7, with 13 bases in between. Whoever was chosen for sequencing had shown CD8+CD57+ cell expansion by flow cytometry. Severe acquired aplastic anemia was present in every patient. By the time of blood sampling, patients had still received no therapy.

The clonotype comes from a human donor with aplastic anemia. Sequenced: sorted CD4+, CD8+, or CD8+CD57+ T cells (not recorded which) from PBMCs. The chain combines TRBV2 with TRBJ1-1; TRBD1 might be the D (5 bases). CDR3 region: CASSEGTYRHEAFF. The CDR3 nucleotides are TGTGCCAGCAGTGAAGGGACATACCGACATGAAGCTTTCTTT.